Each of the 9 T cell receptor beta chains below was sequenced from the same sample in a study of identical twins. TCRdb re-derived calls from the 5' RACE reads in MiXCR, one entry per CDR3 protein. This sample has roughly 750,000 distinct CDR3 sequences, with around 20% found just once. These data were also filed under a second study, of T cells expressing NK-cell markers.

Sequencing was performed on PBMCs. The source is a woman aged 18-29 years in good health.

This clonotype was seen only a few times. The chain combines TRBV12-3 or TRBV12-4 with TRBJ2-7, with 14 positions matching TRBD2. V was clipped by 6 bases and J by 5 bases; unmatched bases: 12. This CDR3 spans 17 amino acids. The CDR3 DNA follows: TGTGCCAGCAGAGGACGCCCGGGACTAGCGGGAGTGAACGAGCAGTACTTC. This translates into CASRGRPGLAGVNEQYF.

V is TRBV21-1 and J is TRBJ2-7; the tabulated D call, TRBD2, remains unverified against the DNA. TRBV21-1 is reported as a pseudogene. This CDR3 has 14 residues. CDR3 amino acids: CANDTGQATDEQYF. CDR3 sequence (DNA): TGTGCCAATGATACGGGACAAGCCACAGACGAGCAGTACTTC.

Only a few counts were recorded for this clonotype. The chain has TRBV11-2 and TRBJ2-1; 7 nucleotides line up with TRBD2. The CDR3 is 11 amino acids. Germline V lookup: CDR1 SGHAT, CDR2 FQNNGV. CDR3 DNA sequence: TGTGCGACTAGCTGGTCCAATGAGCAGTTCTTC. Protein sequence: CATSWSNEQFF.

This clonotype was counted a few times. This chain links TRBV20-1 with TRBJ2-1; 7 bases line up with TRBD1. Germline assignment: CDR1 DFQATT and CDR2 SNEGSKA (reference sequence). The CDR3 has 15 amino acids. Germline trimming cut 6 bases from V and 6 bases from J; bases unmatched to any gene: 14. The CDR3 DNA reads TGCAGTGCGGAGCGATTAGGACAGGCTTCCAATGAGCAGTTCTTC. It encodes CSAERLGQASNEQFF.

This clonotype was found many times. The chain joins TRBV6-2 or TRBV6-3 to TRBJ2-2, with D possibly called TRBD1 or TRBD2 (5 bases each). The CDR3 runs to 17 residues. Trimming took off 0 bases at V and 1 base at J, with 12 bases between the two ends. In germline, CDR1 is MNHEY, CDR2 SVGEGT. The CDR3, as DNA: TGTGCCAGCAGTTACTCGATTGGGACCCTGAACACCGGGGAGCTGTTTTTT. This gives the protein CASSYSIGTLNTGELFF.

The sample holds many counts of this clonotype. This rearrangement joins TRBV12-3 or TRBV12-4 to TRBJ1-2; D is perhaps TRBD1 (6 bases). The CDR3 is made up of 12 amino acids. V lost 5 bases to trimming and J lost 7 bases, with 11 bases between them. The CDR3 region has the DNA TGTGCCAGCAGTAACAGGGTTCGTGGCTACACCTTC. Translated: CASSNRVRGYTF.

This rearrangement joins TRBV20-1 to TRBJ2-6; 7 positions match TRBD1. V lost 4 bases, J lost 4 bases, and 10 bases stayed unmatched. From germline, CDR1 is DFQATT and CDR2 SNEGSKA (reference sequence). This CDR3 comprises 16 residues. CDR3 DNA: TGCAGTGCTACCGTGTGGGACAGCTTGGGGGCCAACGTCCTGACTTTC. This codes for CSATVWDSLGANVLTF.

This clonotype was counted ten times or more. J is TRBJ2-5 and V is TRBV5-1; D tentatively fits TRBD1 or TRBD2 (5 bases each). V was cut by 4 bases and J by 4 bases, with 17 bases left in between. Germline values: CDR1 SGHRS, CDR2 YFSETQ. The CDR3 is made up of 15 amino acids. The CDR3 spells CASSDARAGTETQYF. CDR3 sequence (DNA): TGCGCCAGCAGCGACGCGAGGGCAGGGACAGAGACCCAGTACTTC.

This clonotype was seen more than once but under ten times. The chain recombines TRBV20-1 with TRBJ1-1, with D hard to call. The CDR3 contains 14 residues. Germline CDR1 reads DFQATT; CDR2 reads SNEGSKA (reference sequence). Trimming cost V 6 bases and J 0 bases, with 14 bases left between them. CDR3 sequence: CSALIPPMNTEAFF. The DNA of the CDR3 is TGCAGTGCCCTGATACCCCCCATGAACACTGAAGCTTTCTTT.